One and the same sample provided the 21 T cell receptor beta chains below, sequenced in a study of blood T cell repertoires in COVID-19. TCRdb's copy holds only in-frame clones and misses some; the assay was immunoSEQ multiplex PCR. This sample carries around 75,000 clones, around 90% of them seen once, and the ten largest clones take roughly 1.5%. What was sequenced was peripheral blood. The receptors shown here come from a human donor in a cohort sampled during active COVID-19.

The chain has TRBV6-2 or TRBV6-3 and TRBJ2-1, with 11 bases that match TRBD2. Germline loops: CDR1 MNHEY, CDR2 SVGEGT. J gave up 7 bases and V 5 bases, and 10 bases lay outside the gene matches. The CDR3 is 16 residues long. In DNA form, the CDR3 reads TGTGCCAGCAGTCGGTCCGGGACTAGCGGTGAAAATGAGCAGTTCTTC. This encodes CASSRSGTSGENEQFF.

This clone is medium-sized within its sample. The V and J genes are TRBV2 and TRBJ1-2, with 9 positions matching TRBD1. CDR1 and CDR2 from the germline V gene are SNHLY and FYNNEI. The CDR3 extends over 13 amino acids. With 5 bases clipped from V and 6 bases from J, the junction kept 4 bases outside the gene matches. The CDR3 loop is CASSPGTGNGYTF. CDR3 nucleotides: TGTGCCAGCAGTCCCGGGACAGGGAATGGCTACACCTTC.

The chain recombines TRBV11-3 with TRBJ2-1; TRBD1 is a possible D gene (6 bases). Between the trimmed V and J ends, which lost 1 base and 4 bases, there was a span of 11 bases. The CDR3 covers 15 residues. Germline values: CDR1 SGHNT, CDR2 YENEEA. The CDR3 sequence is CASSLVGTKYNEQFF. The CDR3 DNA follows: TGTGCCAGCAGCTTAGTCGGGACAAAGTACAATGAGCAGTTCTTC. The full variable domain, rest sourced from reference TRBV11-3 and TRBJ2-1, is EAGVVQSPRYKIIEKKQPVAFWCNPISGHNTLYWYLQNLGQGPELLIRYENEEAVDDSQLPKDRFSAERLKGVDSTLKIQPAELGDSAVYLCASSLVGTKYNEQFFGPGTRLTVL.

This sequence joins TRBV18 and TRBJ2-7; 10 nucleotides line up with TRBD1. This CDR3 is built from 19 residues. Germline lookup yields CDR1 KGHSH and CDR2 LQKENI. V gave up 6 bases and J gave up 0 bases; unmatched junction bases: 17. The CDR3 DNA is TGTGCCAGCTCTCGCAAAGACAGGGGGCACGCCAGAATCTCCTACGAGCAGTACGTC. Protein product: CASSRKDRGHARISYEQYV.

The CDR3 loop is CASTPRDRGMDGYTF. The CDR3 region has the DNA TGTGCCAGCACCCCCCGGGACAGGGGGATGGATGGCTACACCTTC. The rearrangement links TRBV5-4 to TRBJ1-2; 11 bases fit TRBD1. J gave up 6 bases and V 6 bases, and 10 bases lay outside the gene matches. This CDR3 comprises 15 residues. Germline loops: CDR1 SGHNT, CDR2 YYREEE (reference sequence).

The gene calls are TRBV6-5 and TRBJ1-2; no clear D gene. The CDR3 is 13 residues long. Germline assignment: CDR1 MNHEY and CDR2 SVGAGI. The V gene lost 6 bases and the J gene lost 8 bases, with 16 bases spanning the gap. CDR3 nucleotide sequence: TGTGCCAGCAGCCGGCCGCCGGGTGAAGGCTACACCTTC. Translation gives CASSRPPGEGYTF.

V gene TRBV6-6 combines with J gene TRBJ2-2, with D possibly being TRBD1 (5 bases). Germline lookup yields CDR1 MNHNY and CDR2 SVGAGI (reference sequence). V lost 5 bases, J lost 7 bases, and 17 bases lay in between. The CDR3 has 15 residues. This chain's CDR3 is CASSAPDSPGGELFF. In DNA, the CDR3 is TGTGCCAGCAGTGCCCCAGACAGTCCGGGCGGGGAGCTGTTTTTT.

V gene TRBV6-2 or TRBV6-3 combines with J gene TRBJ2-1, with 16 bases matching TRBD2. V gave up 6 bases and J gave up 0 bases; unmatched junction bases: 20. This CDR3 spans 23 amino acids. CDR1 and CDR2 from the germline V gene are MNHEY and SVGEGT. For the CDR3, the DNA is TGTGCCAGCAGCCGCCCGGGACTAGCGGGAGGGCCCCCCACCTTGAGCTCCTACAATGAGCAGTTCTTC. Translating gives CASSRPGLAGGPPTLSSYNEQFF.

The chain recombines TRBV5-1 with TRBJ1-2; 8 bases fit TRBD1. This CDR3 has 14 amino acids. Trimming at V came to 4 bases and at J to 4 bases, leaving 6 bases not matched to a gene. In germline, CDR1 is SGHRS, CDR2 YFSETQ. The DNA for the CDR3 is TGCGCCAGCAGCCCTGGGACAGGAACCTATGGCTACACCTTC. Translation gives CASSPGTGTYGYTF.

CDR3 coding DNA: TGTGCCAGCAGCTGGGGGACAGATAAACAAGAGACCCAGTACTTC. The encoded protein is CASSWGTDKQETQYF. The chain uses TRBV7-6 and TRBJ2-5, with 7 bases matching TRBD1. Trimming removed 4 bases from V and 2 bases from J; junction bases left unmatched: 7. This CDR3 has 15 residues. The germline V gene has CDR1 SGHVS and CDR2 FNYEAQ.

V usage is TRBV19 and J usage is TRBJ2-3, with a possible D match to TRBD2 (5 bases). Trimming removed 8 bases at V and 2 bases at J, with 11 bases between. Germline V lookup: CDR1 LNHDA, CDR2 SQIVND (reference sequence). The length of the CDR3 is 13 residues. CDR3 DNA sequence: TGTGCCAGTCGTCGGCGGGTCACAGATACGCAGTATTTT. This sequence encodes CASRRRVTDTQYF.

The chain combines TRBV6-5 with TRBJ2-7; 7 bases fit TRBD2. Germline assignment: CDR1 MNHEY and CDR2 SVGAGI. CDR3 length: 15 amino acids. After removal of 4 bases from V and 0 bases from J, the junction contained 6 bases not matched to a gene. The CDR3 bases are TGTGCCAGCAGTTCGACTAGCCTCTCCTCCTACGAGCAGTACTTC. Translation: CASSSTSLSSYEQYF.

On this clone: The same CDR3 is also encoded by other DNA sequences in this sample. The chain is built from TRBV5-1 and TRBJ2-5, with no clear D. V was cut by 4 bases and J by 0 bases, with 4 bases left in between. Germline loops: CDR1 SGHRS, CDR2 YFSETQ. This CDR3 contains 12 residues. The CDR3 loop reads CASSLDQETQYF. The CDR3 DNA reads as TGCGCCAGCAGCCTAGACCAAGAGACCCAGTACTTC.

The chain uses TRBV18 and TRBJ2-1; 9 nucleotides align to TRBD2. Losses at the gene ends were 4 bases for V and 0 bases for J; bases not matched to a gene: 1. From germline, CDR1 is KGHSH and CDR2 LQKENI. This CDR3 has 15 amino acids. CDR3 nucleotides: TGTGCCAGCTCACTTAGCGGGGGCTCCTACAATGAGCAGTTCTTC. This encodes CASSLSGGSYNEQFF.

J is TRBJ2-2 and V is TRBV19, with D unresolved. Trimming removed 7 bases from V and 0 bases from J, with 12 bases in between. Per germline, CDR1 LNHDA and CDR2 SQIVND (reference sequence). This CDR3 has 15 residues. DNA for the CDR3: TGTGCCAGTATAAGAAGCGCCACGAACACCGGGGAGCTGTTTTTT. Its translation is CASIRSATNTGELFF.

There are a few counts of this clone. The CDR3 coding sequence is TGTGCCTGGAGTAATTTGCGGGAGGGCCGGGAGCAGTTCTTC. Its protein is CAWSNLREGREQFF. The chain links TRBV30 to TRBJ2-1, with 9 bases lining up with TRBD2. This CDR3 has 14 residues. V lost 2 bases, J lost 10 bases, and 9 bases stayed unmatched. CDR1 and CDR2 from the germline V gene are GTSNPN and SVGIG (reference sequence).

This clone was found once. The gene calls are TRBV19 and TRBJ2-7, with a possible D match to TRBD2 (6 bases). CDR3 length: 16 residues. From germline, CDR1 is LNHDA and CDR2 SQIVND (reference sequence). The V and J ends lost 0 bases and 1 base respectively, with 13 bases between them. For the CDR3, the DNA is TGTGCCAGTAGTATAGATCCGACTAGTCTTTCCTACGAGCAGTACTTC. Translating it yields CASSIDPTSLSYEQYF.

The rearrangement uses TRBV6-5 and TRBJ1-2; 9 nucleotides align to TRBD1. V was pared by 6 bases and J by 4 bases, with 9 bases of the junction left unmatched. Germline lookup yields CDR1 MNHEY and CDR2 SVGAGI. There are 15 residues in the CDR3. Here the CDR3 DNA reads TGTGCCAGCAGACAATGGGACAGGGAGAGCTATGGCTACACCTTC. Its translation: CASRQWDRESYGYTF.

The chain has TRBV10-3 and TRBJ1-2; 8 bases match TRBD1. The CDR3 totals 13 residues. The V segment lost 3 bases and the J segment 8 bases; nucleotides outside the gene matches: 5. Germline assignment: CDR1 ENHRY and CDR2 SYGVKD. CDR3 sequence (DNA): TGTGCCATCAGTGACAGGGGGCTAGGAGGCTACACCTTC. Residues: CAISDRGLGGYTF.

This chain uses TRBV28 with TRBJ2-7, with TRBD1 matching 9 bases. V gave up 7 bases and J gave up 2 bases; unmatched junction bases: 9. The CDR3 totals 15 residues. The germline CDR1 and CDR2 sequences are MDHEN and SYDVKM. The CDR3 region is CASTTGGSLPYEQYF. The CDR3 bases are TGTGCCAGCACCACAGGGGGCTCACTTCCCTACGAGCAGTACTTC.

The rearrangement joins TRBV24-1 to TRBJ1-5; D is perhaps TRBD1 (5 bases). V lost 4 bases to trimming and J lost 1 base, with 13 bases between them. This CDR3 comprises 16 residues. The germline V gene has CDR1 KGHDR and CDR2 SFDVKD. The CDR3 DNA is TGTGCCACCAGTGACCACCGGGCAGGGAGCAATCAGCCCCAGCATTTT. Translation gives CATSDHRAGSNQPQHF.